Detailed here is one T cell receptor beta chain. Every specimen held between roughly 0.85-11 million cryopreserved PBMC. These were thawed and washed before DNA extraction. V lost 2 bases to trimming and J lost 2 bases, with 6 bases between them. The germline gives CDR1 SGHAT, CDR2 FQNNGV. The CDR3 is 13 residues long. The assay used was immunoSEQ (version v3.0), run at survey level. The protocol was immunoSEQ multiplex PCR, while the TCRdb copy is restricted to in-frame clones and leaves out a portion. The sample yields some 19,000 clones, approximately 87% seen once. The data belong to a study of long-term antiretroviral therapy in people with HIV.

This clonotype was sampled from a woman aged 45 to 65 with HIV. The chain employs TRBV11-2 and TRBJ2-5; no clear D. Sequenced here: unsorted PBMCs, sampled just under 2.7 years after starting antiretroviral therapy. The CDR3 sequence is CASSLNGQETQYF. CDR3 sequence (DNA): TGTGCCAGCAGCTTAAACGGGCAAGAGACCCAGTACTTC.